Listed here are 18 T cell receptor beta chains from one sample, sequenced in a study of control samples from healthy donors and cancer patients (dated by TCRdb to 2020 to 2021). Libraries were prepared through the immunoSEQ multiplex PCR assay. TCRdb stores this immuneACCESS table with in-frame sequences only. Part of the clones is absent; in the studies checked, under half of the shortfall reflects unresolved V genes, and no reason is known for the rest. This sample comprises fewer than 95,000 clones, roughly 84% of them detected only once. Approximately 2.1% of the sample lies in the top ten. Sequencing used blood. These receptors were collected from a woman between 35 and 50 years old in good health.

The genes are TRBV29-1 and TRBJ2-3; TRBD1 agrees at 7 bases. Germline V lookup: CDR1 SQVTM, CDR2 ANQGSEA. With V trimmed by 8 bases and J by 2 bases, 13 bases remained unmatched. The CDR3 is made up of 15 amino acids. The CDR3 region is CSFYTGTEDTDTQYF. The CDR3 region has the DNA TGCAGCTTTTACACCGGGACAGAAGACACAGATACGCAGTATTTT.

J is TRBJ1-2 and V is TRBV6-4; possible D gene TRBD1, 6 bases. This CDR3 comprises 13 residues. Trimming left V 6 bases short and J 2 bases short, with 10 bases between. CDR1 and CDR2 (germline): MRHNA, SNTAGT. CDR3 DNA: TGTGCCAGCAGAGGAACAGGGAACTATGGCTACACCTTC. Residues: CASRGTGNYGYTF.

This clone was recorded only once. This rearrangement joins TRBV19 to TRBJ1-1; perhaps TRBD1 as D (5 bases). The CDR3 length is 14 residues. Per the germline V gene, CDR1 is LNHDA and CDR2 is SQIVND (reference sequence). V was clipped by 5 bases and J by 3 bases, with 13 bases between them. Here the CDR3 DNA reads TGTGCCAGTAGTGTCGGGACGGGCGACACTGAAGCTTTCTTT. Residues: CASSVGTGDTEAFF.

Turning to this clone: This specimen includes other DNA sequences encoding the same CDR3. The chain has TRBV7-9 and TRBJ1-1; no reliable D call. V lost 1 base to trimming and J lost 4 bases, with 1 base between them. The length of the CDR3 is 11 residues. Germline V gene sequence: CDR1 SEHNR, CDR2 FQNEAQ (reference sequence). The CDR3 DNA reads TGTGCCAGCAGCTTAGGCACTGAAGCTTTCTTT. Protein sequence: CASSLGTEAFF. The whole variable domain, filled in from reference TRBV7-9 and TRBJ1-1, reads DTGVSQNPRHKITKRGQNVTFRCDPISEHNRLYWYRQTLGQGPEFLTYFQNEAQLEKSRLLSDRFSAERPKGSFSTLEIQRTEQGDSAMYLCASSLGTEAFFGQGTRLTVV.

The V and J genes are TRBV5-1 and TRBJ1-1; 9 positions match TRBD1. Germline loops: CDR1 SGHRS, CDR2 YFSETQ. The CDR3 has 15 residues. V gave up 4 bases and J gave up 2 bases; unmatched junction bases: 6. This CDR3 reads CASSIITGGNTEAFF. DNA of the CDR3: TGCGCCAGCAGCATTATCACAGGGGGCAACACTGAAGCTTTCTTT.

The chain combines TRBV19 with TRBJ1-2, with D perhaps TRBD1 (5 bases). Per germline, CDR1 LNHDA and CDR2 SQIVND (reference sequence). V was shortened by 5 bases and J by 7 bases, with 23 bases between the two germline ends. The CDR3 length is 16 residues. The CDR3 reads CASSSSSWDGYGGYTF. The DNA of the CDR3 is TGTGCCAGTAGTTCCTCCTCATGGGACGGCTATGGTGGCTACACCTTC.

This chain uses TRBV5-1 with TRBJ1-4; D is ambiguous. Germline V gives CDR1 SGHRS, CDR2 YFSETQ. Trimming removed 0 bases from V and 2 bases from J, with 8 bases in between. This CDR3 is built from 15 residues. The chain's CDR3 is CASSLEGLTNEKLFF. The CDR3 DNA sequence: TGCGCCAGCAGCTTGGAAGGGTTGACTAATGAAAAACTGTTTTTT.

This clone was seen once. The rearrangement joins TRBV5-6 to TRBJ2-2, with 10 nucleotides matching TRBD1. Looked up from germline, CDR1 is SGHDT and CDR2 is YYEEEE. J gave up 3 bases and V 1 base, and 12 bases lay outside the gene matches. The CDR3 consists of 19 residues. The CDR3 nucleotides are TGTGCCAGCAGCTTGCCTTCCGGAGACAGGGGGCGCGACACCGGGGAGCTGTTTTTT. Translating gives CASSLPSGDRGRDTGELFF.

The chain has TRBV5-1 and TRBJ1-1; 8 bases are shared with TRBD1. J gave up 0 bases and V 4 bases, and 11 bases lay outside the gene matches. Germline CDR1 and CDR2: SGHRS and YFSETQ. The CDR3 sequence is 17 residues long. The CDR3 DNA reads TGCGCCAGCAGCCCTAGACCCGGGACAGGAATGAACACTGAAGCTTTCTTT. Amino acids: CASSPRPGTGMNTEAFF.

The rearrangement joins TRBV30 to TRBJ2-7, with D perhaps TRBD2 (5 bases). The CDR3 length is 12 residues. V was shortened by 1 base and J by 5 bases, with 9 bases between the two germline ends. The germline CDR1 and CDR2 sequences are GTSNPN and SVGIG (reference sequence). The CDR3 reads CAWSDGIDEQYF. Here the CDR3 DNA reads TGTGCCTGGAGTGACGGGATCGACGAGCAGTACTTC.

V is TRBV19 and J is TRBJ2-7; D unresolved. V was cut by 6 bases and J by 3 bases, with 12 bases left in between. This CDR3 is built from 13 residues. Germline CDR1 reads LNHDA; CDR2 reads SQIVND (reference sequence). This chain's CDR3 is CASSVTLDYEQYF. In DNA form, the CDR3 reads TGTGCCAGTAGCGTTACCTTAGACTACGAGCAGTACTTC.

The table lists this clone with a count of one. The chain carries TRBV18 and TRBJ2-7; tentatively, D is TRBD1 (6 bases). This CDR3 has 16 residues. Germline assignment: CDR1 KGHSH and CDR2 LQKENI. V was cut by 3 bases and J by 0 bases, with 15 bases left in between. The CDR3 region is CASSPQGPGNSYEQYF. CDR3 sequence (DNA): TGTGCCAGCTCACCCCAGGGGCCTGGGAACTCCTACGAGCAGTACTTC.

Here the CDR3 reads CAWSFVQGGYTF. The CDR3 nucleotides are TGTGCCTGGAGTTTCGTGCAAGGTGGCTACACCTTC. V is TRBV30 and J is TRBJ1-2; no reliable D call. Germline V lookup: CDR1 GTSNPN, CDR2 SVGIG (reference sequence). V was clipped by 2 bases and J by 7 bases, with 11 bases between them. The CDR3 contains 12 residues.

The chain employs TRBV19 and TRBJ1-1; D is unresolved. Germline V lookup: CDR1 LNHDA, CDR2 SQIVND (reference sequence). Trimming removed 6 bases from V and 7 bases from J, with 12 bases in between. The CDR3 extends over 12 amino acids. CDR3 protein: CASRRSTDEAFF. For the CDR3, the DNA is TGTGCCAGTAGAAGATCTACAGATGAAGCTTTCTTT.

The J gene is TRBJ2-5, the V gene TRBV7-8; D unclear. V dropped 5 bases and J dropped 4 bases, with 14 bases sitting between them. Germline V gene data show CDR1 as SGHVS and CDR2 as FQNEAQ. This CDR3 has 14 amino acids. As DNA, the CDR3 is TGTGCCAGCAGCGCCGGACCGAGGTTAGAGACCCAGTACTTC. Protein product: CASSAGPRLETQYF.

V and J are TRBV3-1 (or the pseudogene TRBV3-2) and TRBJ2-7, with 8 bases aligning to TRBD1. Germline CDR1 and CDR2: LGHDT and YNNKEL (reference sequence). The length of the CDR3 is 15 residues. Trimming took 0 bases from V and 3 from J; bases not matched to a gene: 4. In DNA, the CDR3 is TGTGCCAGCAGCCAAGATCGAGGACAGGGCTACGAGCAGTACTTC. Translating gives CASSQDRGQGYEQYF.

The chain recombines TRBV5-5 with TRBJ2-1; 7 positions agree with TRBD1. Germline CDR1 is SGHKS and CDR2 is YYEKEE (reference sequence). Losses at the gene ends were 4 bases for V and 5 bases for J; bases not matched to a gene: 3. The CDR3 contains 13 residues. In DNA form, the CDR3 reads TGTGCCAGCAGCGGGGGACAGCACAATGAGCAGTTCTTC. Translation gives CASSGGQHNEQFF.

The genes are TRBV7-2 and TRBJ1-2, with a possible D match to TRBD1 (5 bases). The CDR3 runs 16 residues. V was shortened by 3 bases and J by 3 bases, with 17 bases between the two germline ends. The germline V gene encodes CDR1 SGHTA and CDR2 FQGNSA. The CDR3 DNA follows: TGTGCCAGCAGCTTGGTTAACAGGCCTCGGGACTATGGCTACACCTTC. It translates to CASSLVNRPRDYGYTF.